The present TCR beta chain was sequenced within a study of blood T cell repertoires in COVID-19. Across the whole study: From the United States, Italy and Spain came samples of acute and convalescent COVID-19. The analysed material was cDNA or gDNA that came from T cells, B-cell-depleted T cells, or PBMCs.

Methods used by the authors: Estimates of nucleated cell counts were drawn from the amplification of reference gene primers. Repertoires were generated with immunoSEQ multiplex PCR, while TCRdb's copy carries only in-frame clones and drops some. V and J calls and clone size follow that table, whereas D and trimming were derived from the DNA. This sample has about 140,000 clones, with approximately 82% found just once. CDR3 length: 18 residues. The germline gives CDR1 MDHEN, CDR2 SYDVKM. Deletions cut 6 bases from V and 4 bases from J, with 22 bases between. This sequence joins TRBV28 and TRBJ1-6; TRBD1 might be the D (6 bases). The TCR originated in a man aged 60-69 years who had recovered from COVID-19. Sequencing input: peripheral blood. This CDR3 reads CASRLGGFRRSYNSPLHF. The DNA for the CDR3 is TGTGCCAGCAGACTAGGGGGTTTTCGCCGCAGTTATAATTCACCCCTCCACTTT.